This T cell receptor beta chain is from a study of PD-L1 blockade in urothelial cancer. The V end was cut by 3 bases, the J end by 0 bases, with 11 bases between. Germline CDR1 LNHDA, CDR2 SQIVND (reference sequence). There are 15 residues in the CDR3. Assay used: immunoSEQ multiplex PCR; TCRdb lists only in-frame clones, some missing. The data contain about 35,000 clones, roughly 38% of them singletons. The V call is TRBV19, the J call TRBJ2-5; the D gene could be TRBD1 or TRBD2 (5 bases each). The source of this sequence is a man in his 60s with urothelial cancer. This sample comprised tumor tissue, obtained before atezolizumab (anti-PD-L1) treatment. The CDR3 spells CASSMRGAYQETQYF. In DNA form, the CDR3 reads TGTGCCAGTAGTATGCGAGGGGCTTACCAAGAGACCCAGTACTTC.